The 6 T cell receptor beta chains reported below all come from one sample, sequenced in a study of blood T cells in healthy people across ages. Combining a sample-barcoded 5' primer with a J-beta primer mix, a second PCR ran for about 7 to 11 cycles. TCRdb used MiXCR to reprocess the 5' RACE reads, holding one entry per CDR3 protein. The sample includes about 280,000 distinct CDR3 sequences, 25% to 30% of them seen just once. The sequenced material came from blood. The source is a woman aged 70-85 years in good health.

This clonotype came up many times. The junction differs from germline at one of its ends, possibly a read error. The V call is TRBV29-1, the J call TRBJ2-5; 9 bases agree with TRBD2. Germline V gene data show CDR1 as SQVTM and CDR2 as ANQGSEA. The CDR3 spans 11 residues. The CDR3 spells CSVDSGRAPQF. Written as DNA, the CDR3 is TGCAGCGTTGATAGCGGGAGAGCCCCACAATTC. The entire variable domain, with the rest obtained from reference TRBV29-1 and TRBJ2-5, is as follows: SAVISQKPSRDICQRGTSLTIQCQVDSQVTMMFWYRQQPGQSLTLIATANQGSEATYESGFVIDKFPISRPNLTFSTLTVSNMSPEDSSIYLCSVDSGRAPQFGPGTRLLVL.

The CDR3 sequence is CASSSADAVQTQYF. CDR3 coding DNA: TGTGCCAGCAGCTCGGCGGATGCGGTGCAGACCCAGTACTTC. This chain links TRBV5-5 with TRBJ2-5; D is unresolved. V lost 3 bases, J lost 6 bases, and 15 bases lay in between. The germline CDR1 and CDR2 sequences are SGHKS and YYEKEE (reference sequence). This CDR3 spans 14 amino acids.

This chain connects TRBV7-8 to TRBJ2-1; 12 bases are shared with TRBD2. The length of the CDR3 is 14 residues. Unmatched junction bases numbered 4, after V lost 6 bases and J lost 7 bases. The germline CDR1 and CDR2 sequences are SGHVS and FQNEAQ. DNA of the CDR3: TGTGCCAGCAGTCGACTAGCGGGAGCGAATGAGCAGTTCTTC. It yields the protein CASSRLAGANEQFF. The whole variable domain, remainder taken from reference TRBV7-8 and TRBJ2-1, is GAGVSQSPRYKVAKRGQDVALRCDPISGHVSLFWYQQALGQGPEFLTYFQNEAQLDKSGLPSDRFFAERPEGSVSTLKIQRTQQEDSAVYLCASSRLAGANEQFFGPGTRLTVL.

In the case of this clonotype: No conserved phenylalanine or tryptophan is present at the end of the CDR3, so a read error is the likely explanation. The chain combines TRBV4-1 with TRBJ1-1, with TRBD1 identical over 7 bases. Germline lookup yields CDR1 MGHRA and CDR2 YSYEKL. The V gene end was trimmed by 3 bases and the J gene end by 5 bases; junction bases not matched to a gene: 3. This CDR3 comprises 13 residues. The chain's CDR3 is CASSHAGGTEAFL. DNA for the CDR3: TGCGCCAGCAGCCACGCAGGGGGTACTGAAGCTTTCCTT.

In nucleotides, the CDR3 is TGTGCCAGCTCAAATACTGGCAGGCGCTACGAGCAGTACTTC. Amino acid sequence: CASSNTGRRYEQYF. V is TRBV18 and J is TRBJ2-7, with D uncertain. Trimming removed 5 bases at V and 3 bases at J, with 14 bases between. Germline V CDR1 and CDR2: KGHSH, LQKENI. There are 14 residues in the CDR3.

The table lists this clonotype with many counts. The genes are TRBV27 and TRBJ1-3, with a possible D match to TRBD1 (6 bases). V was cut by 4 bases and J by 0 bases, with 10 bases left in between. The CDR3 runs 15 residues. Germline V gene data show CDR1 as MNHEY and CDR2 as SMNVEV (reference sequence). The CDR3 DNA is TGTGCCAGCAGTTCTCAGGGGAGCTCTGGAAACACCATATATTTT. Protein product: CASSSQGSSGNTIYF.